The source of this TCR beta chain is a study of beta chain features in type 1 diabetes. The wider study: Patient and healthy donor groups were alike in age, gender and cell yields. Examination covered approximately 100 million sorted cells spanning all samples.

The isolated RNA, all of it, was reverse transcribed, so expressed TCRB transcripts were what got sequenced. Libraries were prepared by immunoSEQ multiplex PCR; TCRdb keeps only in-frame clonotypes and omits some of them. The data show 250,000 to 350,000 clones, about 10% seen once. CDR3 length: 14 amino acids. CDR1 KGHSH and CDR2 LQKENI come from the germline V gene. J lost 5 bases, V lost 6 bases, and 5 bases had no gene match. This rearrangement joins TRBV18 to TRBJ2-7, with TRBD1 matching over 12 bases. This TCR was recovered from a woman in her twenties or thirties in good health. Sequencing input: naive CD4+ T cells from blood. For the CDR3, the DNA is TGTGCCAGCTCGATGGGACAGGGGGCGAACGAGCAGTACTTC. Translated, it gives CASSMGQGANEQYF.